This T cell receptor (beta chain) was observed in a study of cytomegalovirus exposure and HLA in healthy donors. The PCR used 60 Vbeta and 13 Jbeta primers. Data came from immunoSEQ multiplex PCR; TCRdb stores just in-frame clones and leaves some out. The sample records 150,000 to 200,000 clones, about 80% being singletons. Study findings and constraints: Some V segments could not be told apart, so they were left out, TRBV6-2 and TRBV6-3 among them.

As for this clone: What it binds is not known.

The CDR3 contains 15 residues. CDR1 and CDR2 (germline): MNHEY, SMNVEV (reference sequence). Between the trimmed V and J ends, which lost 0 bases and 6 bases, there was a span of 14 bases. Material: PBMCs. This TCR derives from a man younger than 40 in good health and CMV-seronegative. The chain employs TRBV27 and TRBJ1-2; D may be TRBD1 (5 bases). CDR3 protein: CASSLSARAENGYTF. CDR3 DNA sequence: TGTGCCAGCAGTTTATCGGCCAGGGCGGAGAATGGCTACACCTTC.